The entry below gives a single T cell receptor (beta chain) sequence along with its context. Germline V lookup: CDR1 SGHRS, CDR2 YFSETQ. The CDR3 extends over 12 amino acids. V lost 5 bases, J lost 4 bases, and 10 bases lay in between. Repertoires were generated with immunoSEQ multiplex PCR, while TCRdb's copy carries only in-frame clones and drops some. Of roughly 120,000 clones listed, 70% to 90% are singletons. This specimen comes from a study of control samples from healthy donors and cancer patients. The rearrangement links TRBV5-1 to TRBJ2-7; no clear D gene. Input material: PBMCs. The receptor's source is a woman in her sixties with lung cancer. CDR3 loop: CASSSSRYEQYF. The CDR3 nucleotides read TGCGCCAGCAGTTCCTCACGTTACGAGCAGTACTTC.